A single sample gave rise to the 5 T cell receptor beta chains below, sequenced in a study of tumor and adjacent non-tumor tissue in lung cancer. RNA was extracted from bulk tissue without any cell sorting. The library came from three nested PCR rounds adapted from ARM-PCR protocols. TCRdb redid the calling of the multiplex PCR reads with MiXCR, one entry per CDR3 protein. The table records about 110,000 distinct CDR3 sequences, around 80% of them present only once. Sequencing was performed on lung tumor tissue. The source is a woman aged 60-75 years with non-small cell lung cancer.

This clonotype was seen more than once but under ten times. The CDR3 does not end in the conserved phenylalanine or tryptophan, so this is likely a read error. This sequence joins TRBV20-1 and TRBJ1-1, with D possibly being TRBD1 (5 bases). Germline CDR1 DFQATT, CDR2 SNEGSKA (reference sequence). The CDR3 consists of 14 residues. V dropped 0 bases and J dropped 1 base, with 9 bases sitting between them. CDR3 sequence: CSARDLTGNTEAFI. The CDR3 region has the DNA TGCAGTGCTAGAGACCTTACAGGGAACACTGAAGCTTTCATT.

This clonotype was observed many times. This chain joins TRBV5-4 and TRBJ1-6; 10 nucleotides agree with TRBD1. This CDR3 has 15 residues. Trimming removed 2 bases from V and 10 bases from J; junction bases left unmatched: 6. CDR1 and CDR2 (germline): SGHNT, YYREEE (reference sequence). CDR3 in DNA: TGTGCCAGCAGCTTCCCGGGACAGGGGATCTCACCCCTCCACTTT. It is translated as CASSFPGQGISPLHF.

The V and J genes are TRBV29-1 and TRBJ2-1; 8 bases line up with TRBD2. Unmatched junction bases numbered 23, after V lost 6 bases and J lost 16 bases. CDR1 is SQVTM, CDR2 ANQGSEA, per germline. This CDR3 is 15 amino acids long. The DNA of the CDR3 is TGCAGCGTGAGGGGAGGAGCGGGGGAAAACAATGGGCACTTCTTC. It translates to CSVRGGAGENNGHFF.

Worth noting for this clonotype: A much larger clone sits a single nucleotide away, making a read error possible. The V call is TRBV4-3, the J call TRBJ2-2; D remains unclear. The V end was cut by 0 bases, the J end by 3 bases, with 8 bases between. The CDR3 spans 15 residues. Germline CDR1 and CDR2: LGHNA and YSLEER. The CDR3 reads CASSQELVDTGELFF. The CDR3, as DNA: TGCGCCAGCAGCCAAGAACTTGTCGACACCGGGGAGCTGTTTTTT.

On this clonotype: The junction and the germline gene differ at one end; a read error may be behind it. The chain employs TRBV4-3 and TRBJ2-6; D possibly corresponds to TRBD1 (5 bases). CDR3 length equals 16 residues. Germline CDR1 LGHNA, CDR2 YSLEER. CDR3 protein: CASSQGTVSGANILTF. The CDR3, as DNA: TGCGCCAGCAGCCAAGGGACGGTCTCTGGGGCCAACATCCTGACTTTC.